Described below is a single TCR beta chain sequence and its context. The record originates from a study of OX40 agonist ivuxolimab in advanced cancers. Study-level background: Partial responses were achieved by three patients, one with hepatocellular carcinoma and two with cutaneous melanoma.

The method was immunoSEQ multiplex PCR; TCRdb's version includes in-frame clones alone and lacks a portion of them. Of some 33,000 clones in the sample, around 74% were seen once. People who had autoimmune disease history or systemic immunosuppression were excluded. Between the trimmed V and J ends, which lost 4 bases and 4 bases, there was a span of 10 bases. Germline values: CDR1 SGHAT, CDR2 FQNNGV. The CDR3 has 13 residues. The material was CD4+ or CD8+ T cells sorted from blood, obtained in a trial of the OX40 agonist ivuxolimab. The rearrangement links TRBV11-2 to TRBJ1-2; D is undetermined. The clonotype originates from an adult with an advanced solid tumor such as melanoma, head and neck, liver or kidney cancer. Here the CDR3 reads CASSSSEFYGYTF. The DNA for the CDR3 is TGTGCCAGCAGCTCTTCAGAATTCTATGGCTACACCTTC.